This TCR beta chain derives from a study of cytomegalovirus exposure and HLA in healthy donors. The CDR3 has 16 amino acids. V was pared by 4 bases and J by 3 bases, with 7 bases of the junction left unmatched. Germline CDR1 reads SGHTA; CDR2 reads FQGNSA. Amplification used 60 Vbeta primers and 13 Jbeta primers. Clones were read by immunoSEQ multiplex PCR, and TCRdb kept only the in-frame ones, dropping some. The table lists 190,000 or so clones, under 90% of them singletons, with roughly 0.097% in the top ten. Study-wide results and limits: In a later analysis, TCR association rates varied by HLA locus: DRB1 most, HLA-C fewest. Among TCR beta chains of equal frequency, HLA-associated ones were more clonally expanded in a later analysis. The majority of CMV-associated TCR beta chains were reported as apparently HLA-restricted in a later analysis. In a later analysis, specific HLA alleles were associated with around 17,000 TCR beta sequences at a 0.05 false discovery rate.

A word on this clone: Its antigen is not known.

The chain combines TRBV7-2 with TRBJ2-3; the match to TRBD1 covers 10 bases. Sequenced: PBMCs. The origin of this receptor is a boy aged 2-9 years in good health and CMV-seronegative. The CDR3 DNA reads as TGTGCCAGCAGCTACGGGGACAGGGGATTGACAGATACGCAGTATTTT. It specifies CASSYGDRGLTDTQYF.